This T cell receptor beta chain was identified in a study of shared clonotypes between healthy human individuals. Across the study: The study drew on two women and three men aged 18 to 49 as donors. Study results and caveats: An anticipated effect of sequencing depth on clonotype sharing among donors was recognized. Depth was large, yet rarefaction showed that sorted-subset sequencing was incomplete.

Germline values: CDR1 SEHNR, CDR2 FQNEAQ (reference sequence). This CDR3 is built from 13 residues. The V end was cut by 5 bases, the J end by 1 base, with 8 bases between. Researchers ran the assay at a deep level. TCRdb's copy holds only in-frame clones and misses some; the assay was immunoSEQ multiplex PCR. The sample yields about 2.3 million clones, under 95% seen once. About this clone: Its cognate antigen is unknown. Other nucleotide sequences from this sample produce the same CDR3.

This chain joins TRBV7-9 and TRBJ1-1; D remains ambiguous. The sequence came from a man aged 18 to 35 in good health. Some clones in this sample may be carry-over from other donors' samples. The sequenced sample was naive CD4+ T cells from PBMCs. Subset reported: CD45RA+ positively selected. This chain's CDR3 is CASSLQANTEAFF. CDR3 nucleotide sequence: TGTGCCAGCAGCCTTCAGGCGAACACTGAAGCTTTCTTT. The complete variable domain, with remaining parts taken from reference TRBV7-9 and TRBJ1-1, reads DTGVSQNPRHKITKRGQNVTFRCDPISEHNRLYWYRQTLGQGPEFLTYFQNEAQLEKSRLLSDRFSAERPKGSFSTLEIQRTEQGDSAMYLCASSLQANTEAFFGQGTRLTVV.